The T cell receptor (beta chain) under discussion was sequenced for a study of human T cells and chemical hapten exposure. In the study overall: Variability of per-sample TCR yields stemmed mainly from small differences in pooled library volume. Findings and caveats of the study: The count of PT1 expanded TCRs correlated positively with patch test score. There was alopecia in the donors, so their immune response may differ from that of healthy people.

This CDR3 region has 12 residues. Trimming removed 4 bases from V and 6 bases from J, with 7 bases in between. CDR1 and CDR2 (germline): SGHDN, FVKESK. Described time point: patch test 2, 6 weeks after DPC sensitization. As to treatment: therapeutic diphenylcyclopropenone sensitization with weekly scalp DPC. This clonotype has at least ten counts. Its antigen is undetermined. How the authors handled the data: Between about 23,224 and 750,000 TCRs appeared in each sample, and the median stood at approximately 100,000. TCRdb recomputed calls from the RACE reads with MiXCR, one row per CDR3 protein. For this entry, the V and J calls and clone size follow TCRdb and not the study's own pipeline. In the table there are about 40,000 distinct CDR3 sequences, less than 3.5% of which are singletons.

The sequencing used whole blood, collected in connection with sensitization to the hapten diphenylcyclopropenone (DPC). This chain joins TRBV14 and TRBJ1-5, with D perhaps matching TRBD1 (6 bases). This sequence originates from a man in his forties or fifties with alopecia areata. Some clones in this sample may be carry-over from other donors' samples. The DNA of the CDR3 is TGTGCCAGCAGCCTGGGGGCTCAGCCCCAGCATTTT. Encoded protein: CASSLGAQPQHF.